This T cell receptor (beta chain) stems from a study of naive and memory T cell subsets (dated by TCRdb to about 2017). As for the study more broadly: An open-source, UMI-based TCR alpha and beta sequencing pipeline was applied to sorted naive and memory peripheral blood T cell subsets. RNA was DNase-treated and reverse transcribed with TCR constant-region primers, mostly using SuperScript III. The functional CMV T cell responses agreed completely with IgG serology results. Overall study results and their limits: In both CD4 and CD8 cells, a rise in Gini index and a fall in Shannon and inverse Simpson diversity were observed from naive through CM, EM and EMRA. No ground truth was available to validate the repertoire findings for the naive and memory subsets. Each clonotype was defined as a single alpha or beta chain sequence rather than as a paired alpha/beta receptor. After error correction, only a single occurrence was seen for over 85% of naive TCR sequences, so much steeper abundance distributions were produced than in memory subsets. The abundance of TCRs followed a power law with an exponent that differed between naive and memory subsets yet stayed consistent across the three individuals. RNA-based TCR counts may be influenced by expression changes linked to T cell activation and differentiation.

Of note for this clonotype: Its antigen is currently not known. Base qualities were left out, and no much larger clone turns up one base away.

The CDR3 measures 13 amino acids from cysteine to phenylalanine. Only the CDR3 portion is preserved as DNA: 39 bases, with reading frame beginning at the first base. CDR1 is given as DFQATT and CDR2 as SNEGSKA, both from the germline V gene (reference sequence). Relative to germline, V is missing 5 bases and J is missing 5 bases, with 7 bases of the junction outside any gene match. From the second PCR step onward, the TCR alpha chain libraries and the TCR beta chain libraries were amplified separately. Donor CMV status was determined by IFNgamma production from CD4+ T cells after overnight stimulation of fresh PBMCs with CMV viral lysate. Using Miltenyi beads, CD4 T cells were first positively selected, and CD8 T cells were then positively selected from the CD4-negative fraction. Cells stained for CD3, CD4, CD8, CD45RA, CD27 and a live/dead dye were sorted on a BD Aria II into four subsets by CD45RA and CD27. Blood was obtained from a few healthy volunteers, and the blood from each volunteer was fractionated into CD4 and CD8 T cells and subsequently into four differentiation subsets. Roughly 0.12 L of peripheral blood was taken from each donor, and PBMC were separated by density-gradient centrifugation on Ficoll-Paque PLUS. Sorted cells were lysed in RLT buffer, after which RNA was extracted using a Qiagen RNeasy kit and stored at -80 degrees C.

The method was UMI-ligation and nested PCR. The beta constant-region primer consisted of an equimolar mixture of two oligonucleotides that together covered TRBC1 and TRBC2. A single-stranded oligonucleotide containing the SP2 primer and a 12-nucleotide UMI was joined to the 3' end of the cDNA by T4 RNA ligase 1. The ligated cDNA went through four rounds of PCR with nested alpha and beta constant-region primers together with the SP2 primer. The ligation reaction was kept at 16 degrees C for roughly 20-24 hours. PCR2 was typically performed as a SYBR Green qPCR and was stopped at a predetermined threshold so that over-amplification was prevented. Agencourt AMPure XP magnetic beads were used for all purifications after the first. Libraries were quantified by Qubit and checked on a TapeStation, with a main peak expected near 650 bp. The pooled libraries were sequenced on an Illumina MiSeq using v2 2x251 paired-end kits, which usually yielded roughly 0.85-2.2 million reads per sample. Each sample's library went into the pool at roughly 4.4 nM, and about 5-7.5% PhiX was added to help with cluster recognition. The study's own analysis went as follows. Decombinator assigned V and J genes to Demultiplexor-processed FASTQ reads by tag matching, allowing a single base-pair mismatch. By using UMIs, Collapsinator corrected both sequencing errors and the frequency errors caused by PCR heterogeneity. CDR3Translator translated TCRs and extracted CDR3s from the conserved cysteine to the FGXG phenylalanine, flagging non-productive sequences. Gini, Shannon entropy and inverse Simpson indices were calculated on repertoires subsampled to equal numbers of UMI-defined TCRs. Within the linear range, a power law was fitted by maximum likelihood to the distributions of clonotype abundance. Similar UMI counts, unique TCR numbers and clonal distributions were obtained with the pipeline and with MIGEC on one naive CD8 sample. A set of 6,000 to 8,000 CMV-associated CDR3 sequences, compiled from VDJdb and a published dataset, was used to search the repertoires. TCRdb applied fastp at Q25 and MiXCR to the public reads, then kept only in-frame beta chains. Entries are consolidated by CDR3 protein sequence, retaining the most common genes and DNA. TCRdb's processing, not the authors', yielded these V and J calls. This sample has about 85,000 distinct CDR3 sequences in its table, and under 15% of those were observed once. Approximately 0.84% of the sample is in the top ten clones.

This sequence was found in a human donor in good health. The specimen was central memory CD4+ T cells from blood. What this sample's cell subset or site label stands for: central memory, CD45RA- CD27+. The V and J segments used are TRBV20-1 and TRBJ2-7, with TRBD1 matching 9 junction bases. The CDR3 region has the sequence CSAPGTGIHEQYF. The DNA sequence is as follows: TGCAGTGCTCCCGGGACAGGGATCCACGAGCAGTACTTC.